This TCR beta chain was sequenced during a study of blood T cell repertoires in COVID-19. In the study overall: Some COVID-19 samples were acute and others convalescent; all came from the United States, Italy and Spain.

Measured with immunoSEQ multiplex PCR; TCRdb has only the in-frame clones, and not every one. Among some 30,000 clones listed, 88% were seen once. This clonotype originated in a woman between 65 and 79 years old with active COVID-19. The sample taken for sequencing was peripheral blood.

DNA of the CDR3: TGTGCCATCAGTGAGACAGGGGGCGGCGGGGAGCTGTTTTTT. Its translation: CAISETGGGGELFF. This chain joins TRBV10-3 and TRBJ2-2; 9 nucleotides line up with TRBD1. This CDR3 spans 14 amino acids. CDR1 ENHRY and CDR2 SYGVKD come from the germline V gene. After removal of 2 bases from V and 7 bases from J, the junction contained 2 bases not matched to a gene.